This entry lists 15 T cell receptor beta chains sequenced from one sample in a study of OX40 agonist ivuxolimab in advanced cancers. The repertoire was sequenced with immunoSEQ multiplex PCR; TCRdb's copy has only in-frame clones and lacks some. The sample holds about 84,000 clones, approximately 92% seen once. The starting material was CD4+ or CD8+ T cells sorted from blood, obtained in a trial of the OX40 agonist ivuxolimab. Receptors were obtained from an adult with an advanced solid tumor such as melanoma, head and neck, liver or kidney cancer.

The chain couples TRBV28 to TRBJ1-1; 8 bases map to TRBD1. V trimming: 5 bases; J trimming: 8 bases; junction bases outside the gene matches: 7. The germline CDR1 and CDR2 sequences are MDHEN and SYDVKM. The CDR3 sequence is 13 residues long. CDR3 bases: TGTGCCAGCAGTAAAGGACAGGGAACCGAAGCTTTCTTT. This codes for CASSKGQGTEAFF.

The sample holds one count of this clone. This chain uses TRBV2 with TRBJ1-1; 7 bases match TRBD1. After removal of 1 base from V and 6 bases from J, the junction contained 5 bases not matched to a gene. The germline CDR1 and CDR2 sequences are SNHLY and FYNNEI. The CDR3 runs to 14 residues. DNA for the CDR3: TGTGCCAGCAGTGAAGACAGGGGACGAGCTGAAGCTTTCTTT. Residues: CASSEDRGRAEAFF. The full variable domain, rest sourced from reference TRBV2 and TRBJ1-1, is EPEVTQTPSHQVTQMGQEVILRCVPISNHLYFYWYRQILGQKVEFLVSFYNNEISEKSEIFDDQFSVERPDGSNFTLKIRSTKLEDSAMYFCASSEDRGRAEAFFGQGTRLTVV.

The CDR3 sequence is CASSLGGTGSSEQYV. The CDR3 coding sequence is TGCGCCAGCAGCTTGGGTGGGACAGGGAGCAGCGAGCAGTACGTC. The rearrangement uses TRBV5-1 and TRBJ2-7; TRBD1 matches 9 bases. The germline V gene has CDR1 SGHRS and CDR2 YFSETQ. J gave up 6 bases and V 0 bases, and 7 bases lay outside the gene matches. The CDR3 runs 15 residues.

The rearrangement links TRBV11-2 to TRBJ1-1; D remains ambiguous. In germline, CDR1 is SGHAT, CDR2 FQNNGV. The CDR3 totals 13 residues. With 4 bases removed from V and 2 bases from J, the gap between germline ends came to 8 bases. This CDR3 is CASSSAYNTEAFF. In DNA, the CDR3 is TGTGCCAGCAGCTCCGCATATAACACTGAAGCTTTCTTT.

On this clone: This sample also contains other DNA sequences that code for the same CDR3. This sequence joins TRBV5-1 and TRBJ1-1; 9 positions match TRBD1. From germline, CDR1 is SGHRS and CDR2 YFSETQ. The junction had 4 bases not matched to a gene; V was cut back by 2 bases and J by 5 bases. The length of the CDR3 is 14 residues. DNA for the CDR3: TGCGCCAGCAGCTTAACAGGGGGCGGAACTGAAGCTTTCTTT. Its protein is CASSLTGGGTEAFF.

This clone was seen once. The chain employs TRBV19 and TRBJ2-1, with 9 positions matching TRBD2. V shed 6 bases and J 10 bases; nucleotides not matched to a gene: 7. The CDR3 contains 13 residues. The germline V gene encodes CDR1 LNHDA and CDR2 SQIVND (reference sequence). Here the CDR3 reads CASRSGREGEQFF. The CDR3 DNA reads as TGTGCCAGTAGATCCGGGCGGGAGGGGGAGCAGTTCTTC.

V is TRBV10-3 and J is TRBJ2-1; 10 nucleotides align to TRBD2. The germline V gene has CDR1 ENHRY and CDR2 SYGVKD. The length of the CDR3 is 14 residues. V was clipped by 6 bases and J by 13 bases; unmatched bases: 12. The CDR3 DNA follows: TGTGCCATCAGCACCCCGGCTAGCGGGGGCATACAGTTCTTC. This gives the protein CAISTPASGGIQFF.

The chain's CDR3 is CAIKRTGGDEQFF. In DNA, the CDR3 is TGTGCCATCAAAAGGACAGGGGGCGATGAGCAGTTCTTC. This rearrangement joins TRBV10-3 to TRBJ2-1; 11 nucleotides match TRBD1. The CDR3 has 13 residues. The germline CDR1 and CDR2 sequences are ENHRY and SYGVKD. V shed 7 bases and J 8 bases; nucleotides not matched to a gene: 4.

V usage is TRBV5-1 and J usage is TRBJ2-3, with 8 bases matching TRBD2. Germline lookup yields CDR1 SGHRS and CDR2 YFSETQ. This CDR3 has 17 residues. The junction had 12 bases not matched to a gene; V was cut back by 4 bases and J by 2 bases. The CDR3 nucleotides are TGCGCCAGCAGCAGGCCTAGCGGGCGGGTACTCACAGATACGCAGTATTTT. Amino acids: CASSRPSGRVLTDTQYF.

The chain joins TRBV7-9 to TRBJ2-7; 11 bases are shared with TRBD2. The CDR3 sequence is 14 residues long. V shed 5 bases and J 4 bases; nucleotides not matched to a gene: 4. The germline gives CDR1 SEHNR, CDR2 FQNEAQ (reference sequence). Here the CDR3 reads CASSLTSGSYEQYF. The CDR3 region has the DNA TGTGCCAGCAGCCTTACTAGCGGGAGTTACGAGCAGTACTTC.

The rearrangement uses TRBV28 and TRBJ2-1; possible D gene TRBD1, 7 bases. The CDR3 length is 12 residues. V was pared by 8 bases and J by 7 bases, with 12 bases between. CDR1 and CDR2 from the germline V gene are MDHEN and SYDVKM. The CDR3 sequence is CASAAGGNEQFF. DNA of the CDR3: TGTGCCAGCGCCGCAGGGGGGAATGAGCAGTTCTTC.

J is TRBJ2-1 and V is TRBV9; D unclear. This CDR3 comprises 12 residues. Trimming took off 0 bases at V and 5 bases at J, with 3 bases between the two ends. Germline V gene sequence: CDR1 SGDLS, CDR2 YYNGEE. The CDR3 reads CASSVVNNEQFF. The CDR3 DNA reads as TGTGCCAGCAGCGTAGTTAACAATGAGCAGTTCTTC.

The chain couples TRBV27 to TRBJ1-2, with 7 bases lining up with TRBD1. J lost 5 bases, V lost 6 bases, and 9 bases had no gene match. CDR1 and CDR2 (germline): MNHEY, SMNVEV (reference sequence). This CDR3 is built from 14 residues. The DNA for the CDR3 is TGTGCCAGCAGATCCAAGGGGGCGTTGTATGGCTACACCTTC. This translates into CASRSKGALYGYTF.

The chain combines TRBV18 with TRBJ2-7; 11 bases map to TRBD1. V shed 6 bases, J shed 2 bases, and the junction held 6 bases outside the gene matches. The germline V gene encodes CDR1 KGHSH and CDR2 LQKENI. The CDR3 covers 15 residues. The CDR3 here is CASSPPGQGAYEQYF. DNA of the CDR3: TGTGCCAGCTCCCCGCCGGGACAGGGGGCCTACGAGCAGTACTTC.

The chain carries TRBV4-1 and TRBJ1-2, with 8 bases that match TRBD1. The V gene end was trimmed by 4 bases and the J gene end by 3 bases; junction bases not matched to a gene: 1. The CDR3 runs to 13 residues. CDR1 is MGHRA, CDR2 YSYEKL, per germline. CDR3 nucleotide sequence: TGCGCCAGCAGCCTGGGACAGGACTATGGCTACACCTTC. As protein: CASSLGQDYGYTF.